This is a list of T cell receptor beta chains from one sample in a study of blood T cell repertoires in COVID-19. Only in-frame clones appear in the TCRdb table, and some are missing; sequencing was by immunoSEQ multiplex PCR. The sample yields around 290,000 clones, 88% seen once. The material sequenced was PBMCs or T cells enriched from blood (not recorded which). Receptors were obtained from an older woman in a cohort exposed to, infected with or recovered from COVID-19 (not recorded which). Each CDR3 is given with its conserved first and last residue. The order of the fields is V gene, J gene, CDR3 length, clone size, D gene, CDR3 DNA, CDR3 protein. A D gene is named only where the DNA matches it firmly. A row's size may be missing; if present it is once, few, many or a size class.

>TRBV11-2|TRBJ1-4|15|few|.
TGTGCCAGCAGCTTAGTCACATCAACTAATGAAAAACTGTTTTTT
CASSLVTSTNEKLFF
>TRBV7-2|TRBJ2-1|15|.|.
TGTGCCAGCATCGCAGGGACTCTCCCCGTAGATGAGCAGTTCTTC
CASIAGTLPVDEQFF
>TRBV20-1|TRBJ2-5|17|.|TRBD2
TGCAGTGCTAGTCGGACTAGCGGGACCCCCCCCCGGGAGACCCAGTACTTC
CSASRTSGTPPRETQYF
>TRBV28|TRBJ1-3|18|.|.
TGTGCCAGCAGTGCGCCTGGGACTTCCAGGAGCTCTGGAAACACCATATATTTT
CASSAPGTSRSSGNTIYF
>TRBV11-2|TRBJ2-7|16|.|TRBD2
TGTGCCAGCACCATTTTGGGAGCGGGACCGACCTACGAGCAGTACTTC
CASTILGAGPTYEQYF
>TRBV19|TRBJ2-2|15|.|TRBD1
TGTGCCAGTAGTATCAGGACAGGGGCGGCCGGGGAGCTGTTTTTT
CASSIRTGAAGELFF
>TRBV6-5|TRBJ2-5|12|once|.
TGTGCCAGCAGTTTCGGGCAAGAGACCCAGTACTTC
CASSFGQETQYF
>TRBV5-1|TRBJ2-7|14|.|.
TGCGCCAGCAGCGACAGGCTGAGCTCCTACGAGCAGTACTTC
CASSDRLSSYEQYF
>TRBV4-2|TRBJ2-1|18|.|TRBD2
TGTGCCAGCAGCCAAGAGGGTAGCGGGGCGAGCTCCTACAATGAGCAGTTCTTC
CASSQEGSGASSYNEQFF
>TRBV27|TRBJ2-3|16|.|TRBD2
TGTGCCAGCAGTTTATTCGGTCCTAGCGGGACAGATACGCAGTATTTT
CASSLFGPSGTDTQYF
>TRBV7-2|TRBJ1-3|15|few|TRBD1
TGTGCCAGCAGGTTAGACAGGGGACCTGGAAACACCATATATTTT
CASRLDRGPGNTIYF
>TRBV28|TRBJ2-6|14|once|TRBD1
TGTGCCAGCCGACAGGGTGCTGGGGCCAACGTCCTGACTTTC
CASRQGAGANVLTF
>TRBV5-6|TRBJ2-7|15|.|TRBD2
TGTGCCAGCAGCTTGACTAGCGGGAGGTCCTACGAGCAGTACTTC
CASSLTSGRSYEQYF
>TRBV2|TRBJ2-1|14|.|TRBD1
TGTGCCGGAAAAGACAGGGGGGGTGTCAATGAGCAGTTCTTC
CAGKDRGGVNEQFF
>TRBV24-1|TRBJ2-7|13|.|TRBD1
TGTGCCACCTTCTGGACAGGAGACAACGAGCAGTACTTC
CATFWTGDNEQYF
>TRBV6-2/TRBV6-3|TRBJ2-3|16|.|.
TGTGCCAGCAGTTACGGGGGGACAGCAATGGTAGATACGCAGTATTTT
CASSYGGTAMVDTQYF
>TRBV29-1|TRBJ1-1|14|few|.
TGCAGCGTTGAAAAAGGACAGCAGAACACTGAAGCTTTCTTT
CSVEKGQQNTEAFF
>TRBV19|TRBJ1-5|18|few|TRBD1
TGTGCCAGTAGTACCCATAGCCTCGGACAGGGCCGCAATCAGCCCCAGCATTTT
CASSTHSLGQGRNQPQHF
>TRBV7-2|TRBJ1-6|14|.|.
TGTGCCAGCAGCCCAAGGACTGGAAATTCACCCCTCCACTTT
CASSPRTGNSPLHF
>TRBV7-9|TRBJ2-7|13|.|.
TGTGCCAGCAGCCTCGCACAGGGAAACGAGCAGTACTTC
CASSLAQGNEQYF
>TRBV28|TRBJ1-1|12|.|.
TGTGCCAGCAGTTTAGGGAGTGAGGAAGCTTTCTTT
CASSLGSEEAFF
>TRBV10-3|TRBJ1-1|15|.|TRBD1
TGTGCCATCAGGGACCCGACAGGGCCGAACACTGAAGCTTTCTTT
CAIRDPTGPNTEAFF